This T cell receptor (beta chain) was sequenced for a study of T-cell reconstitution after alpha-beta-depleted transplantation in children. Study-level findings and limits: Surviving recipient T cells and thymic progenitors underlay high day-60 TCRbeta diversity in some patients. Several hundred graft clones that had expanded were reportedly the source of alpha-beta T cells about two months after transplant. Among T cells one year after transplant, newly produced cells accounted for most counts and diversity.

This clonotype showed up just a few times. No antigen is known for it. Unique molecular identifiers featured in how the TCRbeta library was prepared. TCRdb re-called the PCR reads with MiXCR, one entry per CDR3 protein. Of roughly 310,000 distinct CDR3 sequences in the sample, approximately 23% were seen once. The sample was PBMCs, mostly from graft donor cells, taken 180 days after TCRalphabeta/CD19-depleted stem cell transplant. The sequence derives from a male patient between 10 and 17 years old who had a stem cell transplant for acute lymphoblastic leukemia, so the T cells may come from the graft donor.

CDR3: CASSLLVAGDINEQFF. CDR3 nucleotides: TGCGCCAGCAGCTTATTAGTAGCGGGAGATATAAATGAGCAGTTCTTC. The chain recombines TRBV5-1 with TRBJ2-1; 9 positions agree with TRBD2. Per the germline V gene, CDR1 is SGHRS and CDR2 is YFSETQ. The junction had 10 bases not matched to a gene; V was cut back by 2 bases and J by 7 bases. The CDR3 spans 16 residues.